The present TCR beta chain was sequenced within a study of cytomegalovirus exposure and HLA in healthy donors. As concerns this clone: Its antigen is unknown.

Using immunoSEQ multiplex PCR, the repertoire was profiled, and TCRdb retains in-frame clones only, with some absent. This sample has some 180,000 clones, with roughly 81% found just once. Overall study findings and caveats: Many donors shared some public TCRs, even though most TCR sequences were rare.

The germline V gene has CDR1 SQVTM and CDR2 ANQGSEA. The CDR3 has 14 amino acids. Deletions cut 4 bases from V and 2 bases from J, with 13 bases between. The clonotype was recovered from a woman under 40 in good health and CMV-seronegative. The chain employs TRBV29-1 and TRBJ2-3, with unresolved D. The sequenced sample was PBMCs. The CDR3 spells CSVALGSVTDTQYF. The CDR3 DNA reads as TGCAGCGTTGCTTTAGGCAGCGTCACAGATACGCAGTATTTT.